This passage covers 31 T cell receptor beta chains from one sample sequenced in a study of blood T cell repertoires in COVID-19. The protocol was immunoSEQ multiplex PCR, while the TCRdb copy is restricted to in-frame clones and leaves out a portion. Here the sample spans 25,000 to 35,000 clones, roughly 70% being singletons. Sequencing was done on a sample of peripheral blood. The source is a boy between 2 and 10 years old with active or convalescent COVID-19.

The sample holds one count of this clone. The rearrangement joins TRBV30 to TRBJ1-3, with D perhaps TRBD1 (5 bases). CDR1 and CDR2 from the germline V gene are GTSNPN and SVGIG (reference sequence). V was shortened by 3 bases and J by 0 bases, with 9 bases between the two germline ends. The CDR3 has 14 residues. The CDR3 bases are TGTGCCTGGAGAAAGGGGCTCTCTGGAAACACCATATATTTT. It codes for CAWRKGLSGNTIYF. Supplemented by reference TRBV30 and TRBJ1-3, the full variable domain reads SQTIHQWPATLVQPVGSPLSLECTVEGTSNPNLYWYRQAAGRGLQLLFYSVGIGQISSEVPQNLSASRPQDRQFILSSKKLLLSDSGFYLCAWRKGLSGNTIYFGEGSWLTVV.

V gene TRBV10-1 combines with J gene TRBJ2-2; D gene uncertain. Germline V gene data show CDR1 as WNHNN and CDR2 as SYGVQD (reference sequence). The ends were cut back, 2 bases at V and 3 bases at J, with 13 bases in the middle. The CDR3 has 16 amino acids. CDR3 loop: CASSEQHTVYTGELFF. CDR3 DNA: TGCGCCAGCAGTGAGCAGCATACAGTCTACACCGGGGAGCTGTTTTTT.

The chain has TRBV5-1 and TRBJ1-1; 10 bases align to TRBD1. Germline CDR1 is SGHRS and CDR2 is YFSETQ. Germline trimming cut 4 bases from V and 5 bases from J; bases unmatched to any gene: 11. The CDR3 is made up of 16 amino acids. CDR3 amino acids: CASSPGQGKAATEAFF. CDR3 sequence (DNA): TGCGCCAGCAGCCCGGGACAGGGGAAGGCGGCGACTGAAGCTTTCTTT.

This chain joins TRBV5-6 and TRBJ1-1, with 7 nucleotides matching TRBD1. Germline V gene sequence: CDR1 SGHDT, CDR2 YYEEEE. The ends lost 6 bases at V and 2 bases at J; junction bases unmatched: 13. The CDR3 consists of 16 residues. This chain's CDR3 is CASTRFEQGSNTEAFF. The CDR3 DNA reads TGTGCCAGCACCCGTTTTGAACAGGGGAGTAACACTGAAGCTTTCTTT.

The sample holds a few counts of this clone. Additional DNA sequences in this sample encode the identical CDR3. The chain employs TRBV10-3 and TRBJ2-7; a possible D gene is TRBD2 (5 bases). Trimming cost V 3 bases and J 3 bases, with 6 bases left between them. CDR1 is ENHRY, CDR2 SYGVKD, per germline. The CDR3 is 12 amino acids. The CDR3 DNA is TGTGCCATCAGTGATGGGAGCTACGAGCAGTACGTC. This translates into CAISDGSYEQYV.

The rearrangement joins TRBV19 to TRBJ1-5; a possible D gene is TRBD1 (5 bases). The germline V gene has CDR1 LNHDA and CDR2 SQIVND (reference sequence). CDR3 size: 15 residues. With 3 bases removed from V and 3 bases from J, the gap between germline ends came to 12 bases. The DNA for the CDR3 is TGTGCCAGTAGTATCGTAACAGGTTACAATCAGCCCCAGCATTTT. Its protein product is CASSIVTGYNQPQHF.

The V call is TRBV19, the J call TRBJ2-7; 11 positions agree with TRBD2. There are 17 residues in the CDR3. The germline gives CDR1 LNHDA, CDR2 SQIVND (reference sequence). Germline trimming cut 5 bases from V and 2 bases from J; bases unmatched to any gene: 11. CDR3 amino acids: CASSLRTSGLNPYEQYF. CDR3 coding DNA: TGTGCCAGTAGTCTGCGGACTAGCGGGCTTAACCCCTACGAGCAGTACTTC.

The chain couples TRBV6-1 to TRBJ1-1; D is unresolved. This CDR3 is built from 15 residues. V gave up 1 base and J gave up 8 bases, with 17 bases separating them. Germline lookup yields CDR1 MNHNS and CDR2 SASEGT. The CDR3 DNA follows: TGTGCCAGCAGTGAAGGAGAAAATCTGTACAGCGAAGCTTTCTTT. Translated: CASSEGENLYSEAFF.

This clone was counted a single time. The chain joins TRBV6-5 to TRBJ1-6, with TRBD1 as a possible D gene (5 bases). V lost 3 bases, J lost 14 bases, and 23 bases lay in between. Germline V lookup: CDR1 MNHEY, CDR2 SVGAGI. The CDR3 length is 16 residues. The CDR3 loop reads CASSYGRGTPVGALHF. In DNA, the CDR3 is TGTGCCAGCAGTTATGGAAGGGGAACTCCAGTAGGGGCCCTCCACTTT.

The chain carries TRBV6-5 and TRBJ1-2; TRBD1 matches at 7 bases. The CDR3 totals 13 residues. V lost 6 bases, J lost 4 bases, and 5 bases stayed unmatched. Germline V gene lookup returns CDR1 MNHEY and CDR2 SVGAGI. CDR3 coding DNA: TGTGCCAGCAGCCTACAGGGGTTCTATGGCTACACCTTC. This sequence encodes CASSLQGFYGYTF.

This chain links TRBV5-4 with TRBJ2-1; TRBD2 matches 8 bases. The CDR3 has 15 residues. Trimming at V came to 3 bases and at J to 10 bases, leaving 12 bases not matched to a gene. Germline values: CDR1 SGHNT, CDR2 YYREEE (reference sequence). The CDR3 spells CASSSGGSGAGEQFF. CDR3 DNA sequence: TGTGCCAGCAGCTCGGGCGGTAGCGGGGCTGGGGAGCAGTTCTTC.

This clone occurred a few times. This sequence joins TRBV14 and TRBJ1-1, with no clear D. Trimming removed 4 bases from V and 7 bases from J, with 10 bases in between. This CDR3 spans 12 amino acids. Germline assignment: CDR1 SGHDN and CDR2 FVKESK. In DNA form, the CDR3 reads TGTGCCAGCAGCCTGACGGAGCATGAAGCTTTCTTT. The encoded protein is CASSLTEHEAFF.

This clone has only a few counts. V is TRBV7-9 and J is TRBJ1-6; 11 positions match TRBD1. The CDR3 loop spans 17 amino acids. The V gene end was trimmed by 2 bases and the J gene end by 7 bases; junction bases not matched to a gene: 7. Germline values: CDR1 SEHNR, CDR2 FQNEAQ (reference sequence). The CDR3 nucleotides are TGTGCCAGCAGCTTACTTTTGGGACAGGGGGAGAATTCACCCCTCCACTTT. It translates to CASSLLLGQGENSPLHF.

The rearrangement joins TRBV28 to TRBJ1-1; TRBD1 agrees at 7 bases. Germline trimming cut 4 bases from V and 4 bases from J; bases unmatched to any gene: 6. The CDR3 is 14 residues long. From germline, CDR1 is MDHEN and CDR2 SYDVKM. CDR3 nucleotides: TGTGCCAGCAGTTCGACAGGGTTGGCCACTGAAGCTTTCTTT. Translated, it gives CASSSTGLATEAFF.

The CDR3 is CASSQDRGRGDIQYF. The CDR3 region has the DNA TGCGCCAGCAGCCAAGATCGGGGGAGGGGGGACATTCAGTACTTC. The rearrangement joins TRBV4-1 to TRBJ2-4, with D maybe TRBD2 (7 bases). Germline V CDR1 and CDR2: MGHRA, YSYEKL. This CDR3 is 15 amino acids long. Between the trimmed V and J ends, which lost 0 bases and 8 bases, there was a span of 14 bases.

This chain links TRBV6-5 with TRBJ1-2; 7 bases match TRBD1. Unmatched junction bases numbered 13, after V lost 2 bases and J lost 7 bases. Germline loops: CDR1 MNHEY, CDR2 SVGAGI. The CDR3 length is 16 residues. The CDR3: CASSYVGTPDRIGYTF. CDR3 DNA: TGTGCCAGCAGTTACGTTGGGACACCGGACAGGATTGGCTACACCTTC.

The rearrangement joins TRBV30 to TRBJ2-1; D ambiguous. Germline V lookup: CDR1 GTSNPN, CDR2 SVGIG (reference sequence). CDR3 length: 11 residues. Trimming removed 2 bases from V and 12 bases from J, with 11 bases in between. Written as DNA, the CDR3 is TGTGCCTGGAGTCGGTATAGAGGGCAGTTCTTC. This codes for CAWSRYRGQFF.

A few counts support this clone. The rearrangement uses TRBV5-4 and TRBJ2-7; TRBD2 matches 11 bases. The V segment lost 2 bases and the J segment 5 bases; nucleotides outside the gene matches: 6. The V gene's germline CDR1 is SGHNT and CDR2 YYREEE (reference sequence). The CDR3 sequence is 15 residues long. CDR3 nucleotides: TGTGCCAGCAGCTTTGCACTAGCGGGAGCCGACGAGCAGTACTTC. This translates into CASSFALAGADEQYF.

This clone was observed a single time. This chain connects TRBV24-1 to TRBJ2-1, with TRBD2 matching over 8 bases. The CDR3 has 15 residues. Germline V gene sequence: CDR1 KGHDR, CDR2 SFDVKD. Trimming at V came to 5 bases and at J to 3 bases, leaving 5 bases not matched to a gene. The CDR3 is CATSGTGTSYNEQFF. CDR3 DNA: TGTGCCACCAGTGGTACCGGGACTAGCTACAATGAGCAGTTCTTC.

The chain is built from TRBV6-5 and TRBJ1-2, with TRBD1 matching 7 bases. The CDR3 loop spans 13 amino acids. Germline V CDR1 and CDR2: MNHEY, SVGAGI. The V gene end was trimmed by 2 bases and the J gene end by 8 bases; junction bases not matched to a gene: 5. The DNA for the CDR3 is TGTGCCAGCAGTTACACAGGGGAAGGGGGCTACACCTTC. Translating gives CASSYTGEGGYTF.

The chain joins TRBV3-1 (or the pseudogene TRBV3-2) to TRBJ2-3, with D perhaps TRBD2 (6 bases). V lost 3 bases and J lost 9, with 22 bases in between. The CDR3 spans 16 residues. The V gene's germline CDR1 is LGHDT and CDR2 YNNKEL (reference sequence). In DNA, the CDR3 is TGTGCCAGCAGCCAGAGTGGGGCTCGGGACTCCCTAACGCAGTATTTT. Protein: CASSQSGARDSLTQYF.

This chain connects TRBV30 to TRBJ1-1, with D unclear. Trimming left V 7 bases short and J 0 bases short, with 9 bases between. Germline V gene data show CDR1 as GTSNPN and CDR2 as SVGIG (reference sequence). This CDR3 is built from 12 residues. Here the CDR3 reads CASLAMNTEAFF. In nucleotides, the CDR3 is TGTGCCTCACTAGCGATGAACACTGAAGCTTTCTTT.

V usage is TRBV10-3 and J usage is TRBJ1-2; D perhaps matches TRBD1 (5 bases). The germline V gene has CDR1 ENHRY and CDR2 SYGVKD. The V gene lost 10 bases and the J gene lost 4 bases, with 13 bases spanning the gap. The CDR3 has 12 residues. The chain's CDR3 is CASSGFRYGYTF. DNA for the CDR3: TGTGCCAGTTCAGGGTTCCGCTATGGCTACACCTTC.

This rearrangement joins TRBV28 to TRBJ2-4; 12 bases map to TRBD2. The CDR3 covers 19 residues. With 6 bases clipped from V and 1 base from J, the junction kept 13 bases outside the gene matches. CDR1 and CDR2 (germline): MDHEN, SYDVKM. This chain's CDR3 is CASSLLAGGRLVAKNIQYF. Here the CDR3 DNA reads TGTGCCAGCAGCCTCCTAGCGGGAGGGCGTTTGGTGGCCAAAAACATTCAGTACTTC.

The J gene is TRBJ2-5, the V gene TRBV4-1; TRBD2 is a possible D gene (5 bases). The V and J ends lost 6 bases and 1 base respectively, with 18 bases between them. CDR1 is MGHRA, CDR2 YSYEKL, per germline. The CDR3 is 16 residues long. As DNA, the CDR3 is TGCGCCAGCAGGAGGGTCCCATTTGGGTCCCAAGAGACCCAGTACTTC. The encoded protein is CASRRVPFGSQETQYF.

The J gene is TRBJ2-5, the V gene TRBV18; a weak D match, TRBD1 (8 bases). The germline V and J ends were trimmed by 2 bases and 2 bases, with 15 bases remaining between them. This CDR3 has 16 amino acids. The germline V gene encodes CDR1 KGHSH and CDR2 LQKENI. This CDR3 is CASSPVQGGRQETQYF. CDR3 bases: TGTGCCAGCTCACCAGTACAGGGGGGGCGACAAGAGACCCAGTACTTC.

The rearrangement links TRBV10-3 to TRBJ1-1; 9 bases fit TRBD1. After removal of 4 bases from V and 4 bases from J, the junction contained 4 bases not matched to a gene. The V gene's germline CDR1 is ENHRY and CDR2 SYGVKD. The CDR3 sequence is 14 residues long. The CDR3 loop reads CAISVDRGVTEAFF. CDR3 in DNA: TGTGCCATCAGTGTGGACAGGGGCGTCACTGAAGCTTTCTTT.

With respect to this clone: One junction end disagrees with the germline gene, perhaps due to a read error. J is TRBJ2-7 and V is TRBV18; 12 nucleotides align to TRBD2. Germline lookup yields CDR1 KGHSH and CDR2 LQKENI. CDR3 size: 16 residues. The DNA for the CDR3 is TGTGCCAGCTCACCGATGACTAGCGGGAGATCCTCCGAGCAGTACTTC. It codes for CASSPMTSGRSSEQYF.

V and J are TRBV5-1 and TRBJ2-4, with 8 nucleotides matching TRBD1. With V trimmed by 0 bases and J by 4 bases, 3 bases remained unmatched. Germline CDR1 is SGHRS and CDR2 is YFSETQ. The CDR3 consists of 15 residues. The CDR3 DNA reads TGCGCCAGCAGCTTGGGCTGGACAGGGAAAAACATTCAGTACTTC. Translating gives CASSLGWTGKNIQYF.

The chain links TRBV25-1 to TRBJ2-5; 13 bases are a match to TRBD2. Looked up from germline, CDR1 is MGHDK and CDR2 is SYGVNS. J lost 5 bases, V lost 6 bases, and 15 bases had no gene match. The CDR3 has 18 amino acids. The CDR3 spells CASSSSTSGGRPGETQYF. The CDR3 nucleotides are TGTGCCAGCAGCTCCTCGACTAGCGGGGGGCGTCCGGGGGAGACCCAGTACTTC.

This clone was seen a handful of times. V gene TRBV4-3 combines with J gene TRBJ2-3; the D gene is possibly TRBD2 (6 bases). The CDR3 runs 15 residues. Germline V lookup: CDR1 LGHNA, CDR2 YSLEER. V lost 2 bases and J 2 bases, leaving 11 bases between the germline ends. CDR3 protein: CASSQMGGNTDTQYF. The CDR3 region has the DNA TGCGCCAGCAGCCAAATGGGAGGTAACACAGATACGCAGTATTTT.